This T cell receptor (beta chain) was identified in a study of sequential checkpoint blockade in melanoma (dated by TCRdb to about 2019). Describing the broader study: Patients were assigned by 1:1 randomization to either first-line nivolumab followed by ipilimumab (arm A) or ipilimumab followed by nivolumab (arm B). Maintenance nivolumab was given following each of the two trial sequences. DNA from 90 to 100 pretreatment melanoma tumor samples was subjected to TCRbeta immunosequencing. Matched tumor biopsies were taken from about two dozen patients before treatment and at week 13, after single-agent nivolumab (arm A) or ipilimumab (arm B). Around three quarters of the matched pre- and post-treatment tumor biopsy pairs came from the same lesion. Beyond this particular receptor, the publication reports: Tumor T-cell fraction and clonality were found to correlate with PD-L1 staining and CD8+ T-cell counts but not with mutational load. Achieving clinical benefit was about 30 times more likely for patients whose tumor T-cell fraction and clonality increased by week 13. The response-prediction model combining TCR metrics and mutation burden needs validation in larger, independent patient cohorts. Small sample sizes and reduced statistical power limited the analyses of tumor T-cell fraction within each arm. Among patients in arm A, the nivolumab-first arm, pretreatment tumor TIL clonality was associated with response (P = .04).

Reading the germline V gene gives CDR1 LGHNT and CDR2 FRNRAP. From the cysteine up to the phenylalanine, the CDR3 has a length of 14 residues. The sequence is cut down to CDR3 DNA, 42 bases in frame from base 1. The immunoSEQ Assay was used to immunosequence TCRbeta CDR3 regions from genomic DNA. Prior to high-throughput sequencing, genomic DNA was amplified by bias-controlled multiplex PCR. Concerning the study's data processing: To quantify the absolute abundance of each unique TCRbeta CDR3 region, the sequences were collapsed and filtered. Clonality, defined as 1 minus Pielou's evenness, was calculated using only productive rearrangements. Tumor T-cell fraction was calculated by normalizing TCRbeta template counts to usable DNA, which was estimated from several housekeeping genes. A previously published method was used to identify clones with significantly greater frequencies in on-treatment samples than in baseline samples. TCRdb limited this immuneACCESS table to in-frame rearrangements with V and J called. A share of clones is missing; checked studies link under half to unresolved V genes, and the rest is unexplained. The V and J calls and the clone size are those of that table, but D and trimming were determined from the DNA. In this sample the table shows approximately 12,000 clones, roughly a quarter of which occur a single time. The top ten hold 15% to 20% of the sample.

This clone occurred many times. Its antigen remains unidentified. No qualities accompany the bases; no much larger clone lies one base away. The label giving this sample's treatment or condition can be read as: randomized to nivolumab then ipilimumab (arm A) or the reverse (arm B). Prior DNA-damaging chemotherapy had not been received by any trial patient. Samples came from patients with melanoma in CheckMate 064, a randomized, open-label phase II trial of sequential checkpoint blockade. Genomic DNA from formalin-fixed paraffin-embedded (FFPE) tissue samples served as the input for tumor TCR sequencing.

The material was tumor tissue (inferred from file names), obtained from a patient given nivolumab and ipilimumab in sequence. The receptor was derived from a human donor with melanoma. The rearranged chain carries TRBV12-5 and TRBJ1-5; 7 central nucleotides agree with TRBD1. The nucleotide sequence reads as follows: TGTGCCAGCACTCAGACAGGGTCGGGCCAGCCCCAGCATTTT. The encoded protein is CASTQTGSGQPQHF.